Each of the 29 T cell receptor beta chains below was sequenced from the same sample in a study of T cell responses to AZD1222 COVID-19 vaccine. Sequencing used immunoSEQ multiplex PCR; TCRdb keeps in-frame clones, though not all of them. This table has 80,000 to 100,000 clones, around 92% appearing once. Specimen: peripheral blood, collected on day 0 of MenACWY control vaccination. The receptors were gathered from an adult in good health.

The chain employs TRBV30 and TRBJ1-5; no reliable D call. The CDR3 contains 14 residues. CDR1 is GTSNPN and CDR2 is SVGIG in the germline V gene (reference sequence). Trimming cost V 0 bases and J 7 bases, with 13 bases left between them. The CDR3 sequence is CAWSVGPSAQPQHF. CDR3 nucleotides: TGTGCCTGGAGTGTAGGGCCGTCAGCGCAGCCCCAGCATTTT.

The rearrangement uses TRBV10-2 and TRBJ1-1, with D possibly matching TRBD1 (6 bases). The CDR3 loop spans 13 amino acids. Germline V lookup: CDR1 WSHSY, CDR2 SAAADI. V was trimmed by 6 bases and J by 4 bases, leaving 12 bases between them. The DNA of the CDR3 is TGCGCCAGCAGCTTTGCAGGGGCCACTGAAGCTTTCTTT. It specifies CASSFAGATEAFF.

The chain carries TRBV11-3 and TRBJ2-7, with D possibly TRBD2 on 6 matching bases. V was shortened by 5 bases and J by 1 base, with 12 bases between the two germline ends. Germline loops: CDR1 SGHNT, CDR2 YENEEA. The CDR3 runs 14 residues. The CDR3 is CASSGGRYSYEQYF. The CDR3 nucleotides are TGTGCCAGCAGCGGGGGGAGGTATTCCTACGAGCAGTACTTC.

V and J are TRBV27 and TRBJ1-5; tentative D call: TRBD1 (5 bases). Germline loops: CDR1 MNHEY, CDR2 SMNVEV (reference sequence). CDR3 length: 13 residues. V was trimmed by 3 bases and J by 9 bases, leaving 12 bases between them. CDR3 nucleotides: TGTGCCAGCAGTTTGCGGGGGGTCAGGCCCCAGCATTTT. Amino acid sequence: CASSLRGVRPQHF.

The V gene is TRBV6-5, the J gene TRBJ2-1, with D maybe TRBD2 (5 bases). Trimming removed 8 bases from V and 7 bases from J, with 9 bases in between. The CDR3 extends over 11 amino acids. Per the germline V gene, CDR1 is MNHEY and CDR2 is SVGAGI. CDR3 DNA sequence: TGTGCCAGCTCAAGAGGGAATGAGCAGTTCTTC. It codes for CASSRGNEQFF.

J is TRBJ2-7 and V is TRBV7-3, with 9 positions matching TRBD2. CDR1 is SGHTA and CDR2 is FQGTGA in the germline V gene. Trimming at V came to 5 bases and at J to 2 bases, leaving 7 bases not matched to a gene. The length of the CDR3 is 15 residues. This CDR3 reads CASSPSGDGPYEQYF. CDR3 coding DNA: TGTGCCAGCAGCCCTAGCGGGGATGGTCCCTACGAGCAGTACTTC.

The chain combines TRBV15 with TRBJ1-2; D is undetermined. V was pared by 0 bases and J by 4 bases, with 12 bases between. The CDR3 length is 15 residues. Looked up from germline, CDR1 is LNHNV and CDR2 is YYDKDF (reference sequence). Here the CDR3 DNA reads TGTGCCACCAGCAGAGATGGGCGTCAGACCTATGGCTACACCTTC. Protein: CATSRDGRQTYGYTF.

This clone was observed once. V gene TRBV13 combines with J gene TRBJ2-3, with TRBD2 identical over 9 bases. Germline-derived CDR1 and CDR2 are PRHDT and FYEKMQ (reference sequence). V shed 1 base and J 4 bases; nucleotides not matched to a gene: 15. This CDR3 has 19 amino acids. The CDR3, as DNA: TGTGCCAGCAGCTTAGATATTGCGGGGGGGCCTTTGGGTGCAGATACGCAGTATTTT. This codes for CASSLDIAGGPLGADTQYF. Based on the CDR3 plus reference TRBV13 and TRBJ2-3, the full variable domain is AAGVIQSPRHLIKEKRETATLKCYPIPRHDTVYWYQQGPGQDPQFLISFYEKMQSDKGSIPDRFSAQQFSDYHSELNMSSLELGDSALYFCASSLDIAGGPLGADTQYFGPGTRLTVL.

The J gene is TRBJ2-3, the V gene TRBV6-1; 8 bases match TRBD1. The V segment lost 0 bases and the J segment 4 bases; nucleotides outside the gene matches: 3. This CDR3 has 15 residues. The germline CDR1 and CDR2 sequences are MNHNS and SASEGT. CDR3 region: CASSEAEQGADTQYF. The CDR3 DNA reads TGTGCCAGCAGTGAAGCGGAACAGGGGGCAGATACGCAGTATTTT.

The sample holds one count of this clone. The chain has TRBV6-2 or TRBV6-3 and TRBJ1-2; D unresolved. Per the germline V gene, CDR1 is MNHEY and CDR2 is SVGEGT. Trimming removed 2 bases from V and 8 bases from J, with 12 bases in between. The CDR3 has 13 amino acids. CDR3 residues: CASSYRPAGGYTF. Written as DNA, the CDR3 is TGTGCCAGCAGTTACCGTCCAGCGGGCGGCTACACCTTC.

The chain couples TRBV11-2 to TRBJ2-7, with TRBD1 matching over 9 bases. This CDR3 has 15 amino acids. J gave up 0 bases and V 5 bases, and 5 bases lay outside the gene matches. Germline values: CDR1 SGHAT, CDR2 FQNNGV. In DNA form, the CDR3 reads TGTGCCAGCAGCCTCACAGGGGGCCCCTCCTACGAGCAGTACTTC. The encoded protein is CASSLTGGPSYEQYF.

This rearrangement joins TRBV30 to TRBJ1-3; D unclear. Per the germline V gene, CDR1 is GTSNPN and CDR2 is SVGIG (reference sequence). V was pared by 0 bases and J by 0 bases, with 9 bases between. The CDR3 extends over 15 amino acids. The CDR3 region is CAWSVDTSSGNTIYF. In nucleotides, the CDR3 is TGTGCCTGGAGTGTTGACACCAGCTCTGGAAACACCATATATTTT.

The V and J genes are TRBV10-3 and TRBJ1-6, with D unresolved. The V end was cut by 0 bases, the J end by 4 bases, with 10 bases between. The CDR3 covers 16 residues. CDR1 ENHRY and CDR2 SYGVKD come from the germline V gene. The CDR3 sequence is CAISESSDGYNSPLHF. DNA of the CDR3: TGTGCCATCAGTGAGTCTTCGGACGGTTATAATTCACCCCTCCACTTT.

This clone has only one observation. CDR3 residues: CASSTGLGETQYF. DNA for the CDR3: TGCGCCAGCAGCACAGGACTGGGAGAGACCCAGTACTTC. This chain uses TRBV5-1 with TRBJ2-5; perhaps D is TRBD1 or TRBD2 (5 bases each). V lost 4 bases and J lost 4, with 11 bases in between. CDR1 and CDR2 (germline): SGHRS, YFSETQ. The CDR3 covers 13 residues.

This sequence joins TRBV27 and TRBJ2-4; TRBD2 matches at 10 bases. V was clipped by 4 bases and J by 0 bases; unmatched bases: 9. The germline V gene has CDR1 MNHEY and CDR2 SMNVEV (reference sequence). CDR3 length: 18 amino acids. The DNA of the CDR3 is TGTGCCAGCAGTTATTACCCTAGCGGGGGCCGAGCCAAAAACATTCAGTACTTC. It is translated as CASSYYPSGGRAKNIQYF.

The chain joins TRBV10-2 to TRBJ2-1; TRBD1 matches at 8 bases. Germline V gene sequence: CDR1 WSHSY, CDR2 SAAADI. Trimming took 0 bases from V and 5 from J; bases not matched to a gene: 6. The CDR3 consists of 16 residues. The CDR3 DNA is TGCGCCAGCAGTGAGTCGTTAACGACAGGGGACAATGAGCAGTTCTTC. This gives the protein CASSESLTTGDNEQFF.

The chain employs TRBV30 and TRBJ1-6; D ambiguous. CDR1 is GTSNPN, CDR2 SVGIG, per germline (reference sequence). The CDR3 has 14 amino acids. V lost 4 bases to trimming and J lost 7 bases, with 14 bases between them. DNA for the CDR3: TGTGCCTGGAATCGCGATACCGGGAATTCACCCCTCCACTTT. Encoded protein: CAWNRDTGNSPLHF.

The V and J genes are TRBV2 and TRBJ2-5; 8 bases are shared with TRBD1. Germline V gives CDR1 SNHLY, CDR2 FYNNEI. After removal of 6 bases from V and 7 bases from J, the junction contained 4 bases not matched to a gene. This CDR3 spans 12 amino acids. The CDR3 reads CASRTTGGTQYF. CDR3 coding DNA: TGTGCCAGCAGGACAACAGGGGGGACCCAGTACTTC.

This rearrangement joins TRBV23-1 to TRBJ2-3, with D possibly called TRBD1 or TRBD2 (7 bases each). TRBV23-1 is noted as an ORF with a role that remains uncertain. CDR3 size: 15 residues. The V gene lost 6 bases and the J gene lost 2 bases, with 15 bases spanning the gap. CDR3 DNA: TGCGCCAGCAGACGGGGACAGCGGGACACAGATACGCAGTATTTT. This sequence encodes CASRRGQRDTDTQYF.

The V and J genes are TRBV9 and TRBJ1-1; TRBD1 is a possible D gene (5 bases). Germline values: CDR1 SGDLS, CDR2 YYNGEE. Trimming pared 0 bases from V and 3 bases from J, leaving 15 bases between. This CDR3 contains 16 residues. The CDR3 sequence: CASSVAPQGSYTEAFF. For the CDR3, the DNA is TGTGCCAGCAGCGTAGCGCCCCAGGGCTCTTACACTGAAGCTTTCTTT.

This chain links TRBV7-9 with TRBJ1-1; D may be TRBD1 (5 bases). The ends were cut back, 1 base at V and 11 bases at J, with 8 bases in the middle. There are 11 residues in the CDR3. CDR1 is SEHNR, CDR2 FQNEAQ, per germline (reference sequence). The CDR3 DNA reads as TGTGCCAGCAGCTTAGGCTGGGGGGCTTTCTTT. Encoded protein: CASSLGWGAFF. The full variable domain, with the rest looked up from reference TRBV7-9 and TRBJ1-1, is DTGVSQNPRHKITKRGQNVTFRCDPISEHNRLYWYRQTLGQGPEFLTYFQNEAQLEKSRLLSDRFSAERPKGSFSTLEIQRTEQGDSAMYLCASSLGWGAFFGQGTRLTVV.

This chain uses TRBV5-1 with TRBJ2-1, with 8 positions matching TRBD1. Trimming removed 4 bases from V and 3 bases from J; junction bases left unmatched: 6. This CDR3 spans 15 amino acids. Germline CDR1 reads SGHRS; CDR2 reads YFSETQ. CDR3 loop: CASSPDRGGYNEQFF. CDR3 nucleotide sequence: TGCGCCAGCAGCCCAGACAGGGGAGGCTACAATGAGCAGTTCTTC. Full variable domain (remainder filled in from reference TRBV5-1 and TRBJ2-1): KAGVTQTPRYLIKTRGQQVTLSCSPISGHRSVSWYQQTPGQGLQFLFEYFSETQRNKGNFPGRFSGRQFSNSRSEMNVSTLELGDSALYLCASSPDRGGYNEQFFGPGTRLTVL.

The J gene is TRBJ2-4, the V gene TRBV6-2 or TRBV6-3; 13 bases map to TRBD2. Per germline, CDR1 MNHEY and CDR2 SVGEGT. CDR3 length equals 20 residues. With 2 bases clipped from V and 0 bases from J, the junction kept 10 bases outside the gene matches. The CDR3 coding sequence is TGTGCCAGCAGTTACCGACTAGCGGGGGGTCCGACTTTAGCCAAAAACATTCAGTACTTC. It encodes CASSYRLAGGPTLAKNIQYF.

The chain joins TRBV19 to TRBJ2-3; the D gene is possibly TRBD2 (6 bases). Germline V lookup: CDR1 LNHDA, CDR2 SQIVND (reference sequence). The V end was cut by 5 bases, the J end by 1 base, with 10 bases between. The CDR3 extends over 14 amino acids. The DNA of the CDR3 is TGTGCCAGTAGTCCCCAGCGGGGCACAGATACGCAGTATTTT. It codes for CASSPQRGTDTQYF.

The chain joins TRBV9 to TRBJ2-5, with 8 bases that match TRBD2. Germline CDR1 reads SGDLS; CDR2 reads YYNGEE. With V trimmed by 0 bases and J by 5 bases, 6 bases remained unmatched. CDR3 length: 15 residues. In nucleotides, the CDR3 is TGTGCCAGCAGCGTAGGTAACGGGGGGGCGGAGACCCAGTACTTC. It encodes CASSVGNGGAETQYF.

This clone has a single count. V is TRBV6-1 and J is TRBJ2-5; 8 bases map to TRBD2. Germline-derived CDR1 and CDR2 are MNHNS and SASEGT. J gave up 2 bases and V 2 bases, and 7 bases lay outside the gene matches. This CDR3 contains 16 residues. CDR3: CASSEMRGGPQETQYF. CDR3 coding DNA: TGTGCCAGCAGTGAAATGCGCGGGGGGCCACAAGAGACCCAGTACTTC.

The table lists this clone with a few counts. The chain employs TRBV7-6 and TRBJ2-1; 9 bases agree with TRBD2. Germline values: CDR1 SGHVS, CDR2 FNYEAQ. V lost 0 bases to trimming and J lost 6 bases; unmatched junction nucleotides: 15. The CDR3 contains 19 residues. The CDR3 bases are TGTGCCAGCAGCTTAGCTCCAGCGGGGGGTCTCACGCTAGGCAATGAGCAGTTCTTC. Translating gives CASSLAPAGGLTLGNEQFF.

The rearrangement joins TRBV10-1 to TRBJ1-6; no clear D gene. Trimming removed 0 bases from V and 9 bases from J, with 6 bases in between. This CDR3 contains 13 residues. CDR1 and CDR2 (germline): WNHNN, SYGVQD (reference sequence). In DNA form, the CDR3 reads TGCGCCAGCAGTGAGTCGTGGCGTTCACCCCTCCACTTT. Translating gives CASSESWRSPLHF.

The chain employs TRBV19 and TRBJ2-2; 7 bases are a match to TRBD2. J gave up 9 bases and V 8 bases, and 6 bases lay outside the gene matches. The CDR3 contains 12 residues. The germline V gene has CDR1 LNHDA and CDR2 SQIVND (reference sequence). CDR3 DNA: TGTGCCAGTGGGAGGGAGGATTGGGAGCTGTTTTTT. Encoded protein: CASGREDWELFF.